The 8 T cell receptor beta chains below come from one sample, sequenced in a study of breast tumors, draining lymph nodes, adjacent tissues (dated by TCRdb to between 2015 and 2016). Libraries came from multiplex PCR. The data were produced on an Illumina HiSeq 2000. The public reads were reanalyzed by TCRdb: fastp trimming at Q25, MiXCR alignment, in-frame beta chains only. Duplicate CDR3 protein sequences are folded into a single record with the most common DNA and genes. For this sample the table gives around 250,000 distinct CDR3 sequences, of which under 35% were detected only once. The leading ten clones occupy roughly 3.5% of the sample. The lymph node samples were taken from the axillary draining lymph nodes of breast cancer patients. Sequenced material: axillary lymph node tissue. The origin of the receptors is a female donor with breast cancer. Some clones in this sample may be carry-over from other donors' samples.

The chain employs TRBV7-2 and TRBJ1-3; D might be TRBD1 (6 bases). The length of the CDR3 is 14 residues. Trimming stripped 7 bases from V and 7 bases from J, with 17 bases between. Per the germline V gene, CDR1 is SGHTA and CDR2 is FQGNSA. CDR3: CASIPPGGANTIYF. CDR3 nucleotide sequence: TGTGCCAGCATCCCGCCGGGGGGGGCTAACACCATATATTTT.

The table lists this clonotype with many counts. This chain uses TRBV7-2 with TRBJ1-4; D is uncertain. Trimming left V 0 bases short and J 8 bases short, with 10 bases between. CDR3 size: 14 residues. CDR1 SGHTA and CDR2 FQGNSA come from the germline V gene. CDR3 amino acids: CASSLAGFGEKLFF. Written as DNA, the CDR3 is TGTGCCAGCAGCTTAGCAGGGTTCGGAGAAAAACTGTTTTTT.

This clonotype was counted only a few times. This chain connects TRBV20-1 to TRBJ2-5, with 9 bases identical to TRBD2. Germline V lookup: CDR1 DFQATT, CDR2 SNEGSKA (reference sequence). V shed 2 bases, J shed 7 bases, and the junction held 8 bases outside the gene matches. The CDR3 is made up of 14 amino acids. The CDR3 loop reads CSARPQRGVATQYF. DNA for the CDR3: TGCAGTGCTAGACCCCAGCGGGGGGTAGCGACCCAGTACTTC.

A single count supports this clonotype. The J gene is TRBJ2-1, the V gene TRBV5-1, with D possibly being TRBD2 (6 bases). This CDR3 has 15 residues. The V gene lost 0 bases and the J gene lost 8 bases, with 15 bases spanning the gap. Germline V gene lookup returns CDR1 SGHRS and CDR2 YFSETQ. As DNA, the CDR3 is TGCGCCAGCAGCTTGGAAGGAGGGAGGTTCGATGAGCAGTTCTTC. Protein: CASSLEGGRFDEQFF.

V gene TRBV14 combines with J gene TRBJ2-1; no clear D. V lost 5 bases, J lost 3 bases, and 17 bases lay in between. The length of the CDR3 is 16 residues. Looked up from germline, CDR1 is SGHDN and CDR2 is FVKESK. The CDR3 DNA sequence: TGTGCCAGCAGCTTAGGGTTGAGAGGATACTACAATGAGCAGTTCTTC. This encodes CASSLGLRGYYNEQFF.

Worth noting for this clonotype: An end of the junction differs from the germline gene, which may be a read error. The chain carries TRBV14 and TRBJ2-5; 7 bases match TRBD2. CDR1 SGHDN and CDR2 FVKESK come from the germline V gene. The length of the CDR3 is 13 residues. CDR3 sequence reads: CASSQGRGQTQDF. The CDR3 DNA reads TGTGCCAGCAGCCAGGGGAGGGGTCAGACCCAGGACTTC.

V usage is TRBV12-3 or TRBV12-4 and J usage is TRBJ2-7, with a possible D match to TRBD2 (5 bases). Trimming removed 4 bases from V and 3 bases from J, with 22 bases in between. This CDR3 is 17 amino acids long. The DNA of the CDR3 is TGTGCCAGCAGTTACTCGATTAGGCTAGCAAACAACTACGAGCAGTACTTC. Protein product: CASSYSIRLANNYEQYF.

The chain joins TRBV19 to TRBJ1-6; possibly TRBD1 for D (5 bases). The CDR3 runs to 12 residues. The germline gives CDR1 LNHDA, CDR2 SQIVND (reference sequence). V dropped 8 bases and J dropped 17 bases, with 19 bases sitting between them. As DNA, the CDR3 is TGTGCCAGTTTGAGGTTTGGGGCCAACGTCCACTTT. As protein: CASLRFGANVHF.